The text below deals with one TCR beta chain. Its antigen is currently unknown. 60 Vbeta and 13 Jbeta primers were used in PCR. Sequencing was performed with immunoSEQ multiplex PCR; in TCRdb, only in-frame clones are kept and a portion is missing. In all, the sample yields over 40,000 clones. The data belong to a study of cytomegalovirus exposure and HLA in healthy donors. The V and J ends lost 5 bases and 4 bases, in that order; junction bases with no gene match: 4. CDR3 length equals 14 residues. Germline CDR1 and CDR2: MNHNS and SASEGT. Overall study results and limits: Some V segments (TRBV6-2 and TRBV6-3 among them) were excluded as indistinguishable. In a later analysis, several top co-occurrence clusters appeared linked to parvovirus B19, influenza, CMV and Epstein-Barr virus. It has been reported that TCR beta sequences accurately predicted the HLA-A and HLA-B alleles of most subjects.

The receptor was derived from a woman aged 40 to 50 in good health and CMV-seronegative. The chain uses TRBV6-1 and TRBJ2-7; 11 bases fit TRBD2. The sequenced material came from PBMCs. The CDR3 DNA follows: TGTGCCAGCAGTCTAGCGGGAGGTAGTTACGAGCAGTACTTC. Translated, it gives CASSLAGGSYEQYF.